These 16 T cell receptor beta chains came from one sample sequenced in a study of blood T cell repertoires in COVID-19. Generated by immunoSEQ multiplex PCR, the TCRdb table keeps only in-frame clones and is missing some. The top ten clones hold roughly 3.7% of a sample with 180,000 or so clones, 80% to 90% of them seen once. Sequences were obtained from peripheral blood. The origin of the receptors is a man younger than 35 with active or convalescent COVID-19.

Written as DNA, the CDR3 is TGCAGGTACGGACTCCCATGGCGTACTGAGGGTGGCTATGGCTACACCTTC. This gives the protein CRYGLPWRTEGGYGYTF. The chain combines TRBV29-1 with TRBJ1-2; D unclear. The CDR3 covers 17 residues. CDR1 and CDR2 from the germline V gene are SQVTM and ANQGSEA.

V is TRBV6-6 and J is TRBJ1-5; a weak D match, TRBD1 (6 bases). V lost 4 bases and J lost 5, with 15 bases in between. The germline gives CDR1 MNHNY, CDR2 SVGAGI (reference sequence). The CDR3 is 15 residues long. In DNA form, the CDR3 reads TGTGCCAGCAGTTGGCCCAACAGGGTGGATCAGCCCCAGCATTTT. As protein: CASSWPNRVDQPQHF.

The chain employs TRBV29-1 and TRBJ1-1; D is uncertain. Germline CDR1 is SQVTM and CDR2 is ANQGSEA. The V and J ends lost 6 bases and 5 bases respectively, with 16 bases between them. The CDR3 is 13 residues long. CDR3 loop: CSVVPHRRTEAFF. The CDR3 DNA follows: TGCAGCGTGGTTCCCCACAGAAGGACTGAAGCTTTCTTT.

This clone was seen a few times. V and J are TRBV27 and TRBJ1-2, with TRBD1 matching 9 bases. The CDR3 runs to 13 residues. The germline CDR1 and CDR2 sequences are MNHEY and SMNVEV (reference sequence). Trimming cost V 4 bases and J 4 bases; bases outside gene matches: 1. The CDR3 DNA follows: TGTGCCAGCAGTTCGGACAGGGGCTATGGCTACACCTTC. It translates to CASSSDRGYGYTF.

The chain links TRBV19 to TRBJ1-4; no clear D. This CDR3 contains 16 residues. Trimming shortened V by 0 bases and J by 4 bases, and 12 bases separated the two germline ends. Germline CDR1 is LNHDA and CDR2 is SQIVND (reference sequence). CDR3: CASSIESGRDNEKLFF. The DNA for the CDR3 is TGTGCCAGTAGTATAGAATCCGGGAGGGATAATGAAAAACTGTTTTTT.

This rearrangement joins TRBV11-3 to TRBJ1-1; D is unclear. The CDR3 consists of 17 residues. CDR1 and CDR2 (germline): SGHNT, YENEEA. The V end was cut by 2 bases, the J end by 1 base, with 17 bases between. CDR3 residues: CASSLRANQAGNTEAFF. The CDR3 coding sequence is TGTGCCAGCAGCTTACGAGCCAACCAGGCGGGGAACACTGAAGCTTTCTTT. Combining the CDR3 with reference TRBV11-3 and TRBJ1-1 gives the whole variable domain EAGVVQSPRYKIIEKKQPVAFWCNPISGHNTLYWYLQNLGQGPELLIRYENEEAVDDSQLPKDRFSAERLKGVDSTLKIQPAELGDSAVYLCASSLRANQAGNTEAFFGQGTRLTVV.

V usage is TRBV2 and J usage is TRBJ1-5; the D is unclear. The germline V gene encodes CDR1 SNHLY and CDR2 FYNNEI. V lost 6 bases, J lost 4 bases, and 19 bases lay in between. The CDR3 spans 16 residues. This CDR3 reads CASSSKDSFLNQPQHF. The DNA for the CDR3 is TGTGCCAGCAGCTCTAAGGACTCCTTCTTGAATCAGCCCCAGCATTTT.

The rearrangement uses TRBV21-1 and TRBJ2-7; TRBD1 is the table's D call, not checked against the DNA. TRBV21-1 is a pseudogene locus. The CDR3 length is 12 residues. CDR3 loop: CASNPQFYEQYF. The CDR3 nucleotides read TGTGCCAGCAACCCACAGTTCTACGAGCAGTACTTC.

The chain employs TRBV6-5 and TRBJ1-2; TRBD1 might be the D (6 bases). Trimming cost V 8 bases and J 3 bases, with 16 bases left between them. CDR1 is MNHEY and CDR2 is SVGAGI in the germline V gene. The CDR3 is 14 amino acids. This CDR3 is CASGGQGNDYGYTF. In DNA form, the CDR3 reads TGTGCCAGCGGCGGCCAGGGGAACGACTATGGCTACACCTTC.

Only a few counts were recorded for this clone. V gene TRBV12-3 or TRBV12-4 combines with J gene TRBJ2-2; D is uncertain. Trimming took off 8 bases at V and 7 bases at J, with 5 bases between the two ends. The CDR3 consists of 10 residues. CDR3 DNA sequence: TGTGCCAGCGGAGACGGGGAGCTGTTTTTT. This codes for CASGDGELFF.

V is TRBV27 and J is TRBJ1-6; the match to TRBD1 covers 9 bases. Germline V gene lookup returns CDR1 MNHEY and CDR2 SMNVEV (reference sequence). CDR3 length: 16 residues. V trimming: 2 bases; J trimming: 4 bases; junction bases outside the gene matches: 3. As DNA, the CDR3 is TGTGCCAGCAGTTTAGGGACAGGGATTTATAATTCACCCCTCCACTTT. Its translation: CASSLGTGIYNSPLHF.

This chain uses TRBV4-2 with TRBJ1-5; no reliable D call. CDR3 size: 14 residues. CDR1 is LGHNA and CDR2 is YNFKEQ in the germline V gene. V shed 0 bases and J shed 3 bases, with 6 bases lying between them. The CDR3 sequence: CASSQDLTNQPQHF. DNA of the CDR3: TGTGCCAGCAGCCAAGATCTAACCAATCAGCCCCAGCATTTT.

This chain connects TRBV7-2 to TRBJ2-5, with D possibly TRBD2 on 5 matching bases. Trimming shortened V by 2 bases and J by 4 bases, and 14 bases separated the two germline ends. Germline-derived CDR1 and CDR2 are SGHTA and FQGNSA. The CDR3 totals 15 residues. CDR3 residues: CASSLTLANRETQYF. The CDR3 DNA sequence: TGTGCCAGCAGCTTAACGTTAGCGAACCGAGAGACCCAGTACTTC.

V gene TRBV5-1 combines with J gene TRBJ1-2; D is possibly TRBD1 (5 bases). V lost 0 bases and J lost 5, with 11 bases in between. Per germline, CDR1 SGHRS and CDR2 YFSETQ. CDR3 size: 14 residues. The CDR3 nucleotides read TGCGCCAGCAGCTTGGTCCCGGGGGTATATGGCTACACCTTC. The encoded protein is CASSLVPGVYGYTF.

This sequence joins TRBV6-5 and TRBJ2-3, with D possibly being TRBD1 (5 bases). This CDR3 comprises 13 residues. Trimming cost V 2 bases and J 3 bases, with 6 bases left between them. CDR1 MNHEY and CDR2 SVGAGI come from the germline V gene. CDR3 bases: TGTGCCAGCAGTTACGACAGAACAGATACGCAGTATTTT. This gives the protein CASSYDRTDTQYF.

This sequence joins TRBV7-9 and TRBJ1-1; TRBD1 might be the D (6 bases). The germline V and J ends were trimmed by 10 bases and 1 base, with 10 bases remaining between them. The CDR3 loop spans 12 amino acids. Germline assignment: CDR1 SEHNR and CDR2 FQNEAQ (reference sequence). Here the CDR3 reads CATSTGNTEAFF. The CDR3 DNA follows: TGTGCCACTTCGACAGGGAACACTGAAGCTTTCTTT.